This entry describes one T cell receptor beta chain. Antigen: not known. Sequenced by immunoSEQ multiplex PCR; TCRdb stores in-frame clones only, minus some. The sample contains 75,000 to 100,000 clones, about 92% of which appear only once. This entry is derived from a study of T cell responses to AZD1222 COVID-19 vaccine. Whole-study results and caveats: Repertoire sampling occurred only after the peak T cell response. With two AZD1222 doses given, Spike-specific TCR breadth and depth both rose.

Trimming stripped 4 bases from V and 4 bases from J, with 5 bases between. Germline loops: CDR1 MDHEN, CDR2 SYDVKM. CDR3 size: 12 residues. The TCR originated in an adult in good health. The chain combines TRBV28 with TRBJ1-5, with D uncertain. Material: peripheral blood, obtained on day 0 of AZD1222 vaccination. The CDR3 loop reads CASSSTNQPQHF. In DNA, the CDR3 is TGTGCCAGCAGTTCAACAAATCAGCCCCAGCATTTT.